A selection of T cell receptor beta chains follows, all from one sample in a study of T cells in Graves' hyperthyroidism and ophthalmopathy. TCRdb re-called the multiplex PCR reads through MiXCR, storing one row per CDR3 protein. In the table there are tens of thousands of distinct CDR3 sequences, 53% of which are singletons. Sequenced material: blood. The receptors stem from a woman aged 60-75 years with Graves' ophthalmopathy. Both conserved end residues are part of each CDR3. D genes are given only for firm matches. Expanded clones get a size class; other rows say once, few or many, or leave the size out.

clone size | J gene | V gene | D gene | CDR3 length | CDR3 DNA | CDR3 protein
medium-sized | TRBJ1-1 | TRBV20-1 | TRBD1 | 14 | TGCAGTGCTAGAGAAGGGACAGGGAACACTGAAGCTTTCTTT | CSAREGTGNTEAFF
- | TRBJ2-1 | TRBV24-1 | - | 13 | TGTGCCACCAGTGATTTGGGTCCTGCTGAGCAGTTCTTC | CATSDLGPAEQFF
- | TRBJ2-1 | TRBV7-2 | - | 11 | TGTGCCAGCAAGGAGGGTTGTGAGCAGTTCTTC | CASKEGCEQFF
many | TRBJ2-2 | TRBV12-3/TRBV12-4 | TRBD2 | 16 | TGTGCCAGCAGTTTAAGAAGCGGGAGCGACACCGGGGAGCTGTTTTTT | CASSLRSGSDTGELFF
many | TRBJ2-7 | TRBV30 | TRBD2 | 14 | TGTGCCTGGAGTAGCGGGACCTACGACTACGAGCAGTACTTC | CAWSSGTYDYEQYF
few | TRBJ1-1 | TRBV18 | TRBD1 | 14 | TGTGCCAGCTCACCCGGCACAGGGGGCACTGAAGCTTTCTTT | CASSPGTGGTEAFF
- | TRBJ1-1 | TRBV10-3 | TRBD1 | 17 | TGTGCCATCAGTGACCAGGGGGGCAGGAGACTGAACACTGAAGCTTTCTTT | CAISDQGGRRLNTEAFF
many | TRBJ2-1 | TRBV5-1 | - | 12 | TGCGCCAGCAGCTTGGTAGGGGATGAGCAGTTCTTC | CASSLVGDEQFF
few | TRBJ1-5 | TRBV20-1 | TRBD1 | 15 | TGCAGTGCGGCAGGGGGTGGGGTATGGAATCAGCCCCAGCATTTT | CSAAGGGVWNQPQHF
- | TRBJ2-2 | TRBV5-1 | TRBD2 | 12 | TGCGCCAGCAGACCTGGGGGAGGGGAGCTGTTATTT | CASRPGGGELLF
- | TRBJ2-1 | TRBV6-6 | - | 11 | TGTGCCAGCAACTGGGACAATCGTCGGTTCTTC | CASNWDNRRFF
many | TRBJ2-7 | TRBV19 | - | 16 | TGTGCCAGTAGTATAGGCCAGGGCAGCTTCTCCTACGAGCAGTACTTC | CASSIGQGSFSYEQYF
- | TRBJ1-1 | TRBV6-4 | - | 13 | TGTGCCAGCAGTGGGGGCACGAACACTAAAGCTTTCTTT | CASSGGTNTKAFF
- | TRBJ2-2 | TRBV5-1 | - | 14 | TGCGCCAGCAGCTTGGACGGGATGGCCGGGGAGCTGTTTTTT | CASSLDGMAGELFF
many | TRBJ1-2 | TRBV7-9 | - | 15 | TGTGCCAGCAGCTTAGCTGGGCAGACCTCCTATGGCTACACCTTC | CASSLAGQTSYGYTF
- | TRBJ2-5 | TRBV19 | - | 10 | TGTGCCAGTAGTATAGAGACCCAGTACTTC | CASSIETQYF
- | TRBJ2-1 | TRBV10-3 | TRBD2 | 14 | TGTGCCATCAGGACTAGCGGGCTCCTCAATGAGCAGTTCTTC | CAIRTSGLLNEQFF
many | TRBJ2-7 | TRBV12-3/TRBV12-4 | - | 14 | TGTGCCAGCAGTTTTGGGGGAACCCACTACGAGCAGTACTTC | CASSFGGTHYEQYF
many | TRBJ2-5 | TRBV11-2 | TRBD2 | 15 | TGTGCCAGCAGCTCTAGCGGGAGCCGGGGGGAGACCCAGTACTTC | CASSSSGSRGETQYF
- | TRBJ2-1 | TRBV11-3 | TRBD1 | 15 | TGTGCCAGCAGCCGTCCCGGGACAGGGGGGAATGAGCAGTTCTTC | CASSRPGTGGNEQFF
many | TRBJ2-2 | TRBV5-1 | - | 17 | TGCGCCAGCAGCTTCCGGGCTGGGCCGCCGAACACCGGGGAGCTGTTTTTT | CASSFRAGPPNTGELFF
- | TRBJ2-3 | TRBV29-1 | - | 12 | TGCAGCGTTGATGGGGCGGTGGATACGCAGTATTTT | CSVDGAVDTQYF
- | TRBJ1-5 | TRBV18 | TRBD1 | 15 | TGTGCCAGCTCACCGGGCAGGGGGCGTAATCAGCCCCGGCATTTT | CASSPGRGRNQPRHF
- | TRBJ1-5 | TRBV7-8 | - | 14 | TGTGCCAGCAGCCGAGACACCAGGCAAGAGACCCAGCATTTT | CASSRDTRQETQHF
- | TRBJ1-5 | TRBV6-1 | - | 13 | TGTGCCAGCATCAGAGCACCGAATCAGCCCCAGCATTTT | CASIRAPNQPQHF
- | TRBJ1-2 | TRBV10-3 | - | 13 | TGTGCCATCAGTGTTCGGGAACTGAATGGCTACACCTTC | CAISVRELNGYTF
many | TRBJ1-3 | TRBV9 | - | 15 | TGTGCCAGCAGCCAGGCGGGGGACTCTGGAAACACCATATATTTT | CASSQAGDSGNTIYF
- | TRBJ2-7 | TRBV6-1 | TRBD1 | 16 | TGTGCCAGCAGTGAATTAGGGGGGACAGGGTCCTACGAGCAGTACTTC | CASSELGGTGSYEQYF
many | TRBJ2-1 | TRBV19 | - | 13 | TGTGCCAGTAGTATAACGGAGTACAATGAGCAGTTCTTC | CASSITEYNEQFF
- | TRBJ2-1 | TRBV7-3 | TRBD2 | 16 | TGTGCCAGCAGCTTTACCGGGAGGGCCTCCTACAATGAGCAGTTCTTC | CASSFTGRASYNEQFF
many | TRBJ1-1 | TRBV7-6 | TRBD1 | 17 | TGTGCCAGCAGCTTAGCGCAGTGGGCCCAGGGGGACACTGAAGCTTTCTTT | CASSLAQWAQGDTEAFF
- | TRBJ1-2 | TRBV24-1 | TRBD1 | 14 | TGTGCCACCAGTGACCCCGGGACAGCCTATGGCTACACCTTC | CATSDPGTAYGYTF
- | TRBJ2-1 | TRBV6-5 | - | 14 | TGTGCCAGCAGCCATGATCCAGGGAGTCATGCGCAGTTCTTC | CASSHDPGSHAQFF
many | TRBJ2-2 | TRBV11-3 | - | 15 | TGTGCCAGCAGCGGTCCAACAGACTCCACCGGGGAGCTGTTTTTT | CASSGPTDSTGELFF
many | TRBJ2-1 | TRBV10-3 | TRBD2 | 17 | TGTGCCATCAGTGAGTCCGGAGCGGGAGGTACCTACAATGAGCAGTTCTTC | CAISESGAGGTYNEQFF